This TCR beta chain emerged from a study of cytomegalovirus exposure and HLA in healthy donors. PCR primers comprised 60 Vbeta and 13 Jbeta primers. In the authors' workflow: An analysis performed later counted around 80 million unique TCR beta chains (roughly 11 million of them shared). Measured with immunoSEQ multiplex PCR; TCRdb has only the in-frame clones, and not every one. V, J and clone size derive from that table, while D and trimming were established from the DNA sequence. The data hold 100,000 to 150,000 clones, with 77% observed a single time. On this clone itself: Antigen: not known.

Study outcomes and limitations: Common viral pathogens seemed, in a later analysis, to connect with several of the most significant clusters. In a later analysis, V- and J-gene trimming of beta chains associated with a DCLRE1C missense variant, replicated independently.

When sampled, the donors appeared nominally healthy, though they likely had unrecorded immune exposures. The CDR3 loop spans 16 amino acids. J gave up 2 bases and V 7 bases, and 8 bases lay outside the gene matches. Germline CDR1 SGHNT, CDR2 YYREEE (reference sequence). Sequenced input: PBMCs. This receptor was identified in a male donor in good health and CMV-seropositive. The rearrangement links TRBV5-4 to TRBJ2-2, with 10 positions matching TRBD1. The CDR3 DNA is TGTGCCAGCCATTTGGGACAGGGGCCAAACACCGGGGAGCTGTTTTTT. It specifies CASHLGQGPNTGELFF.